The clone carrying this TCR beta chain was seen more than once but under ten times. Its antigen is not known. V was pared by 4 bases and J by 1 base, with 3 bases of the junction left unmatched. CDR3 length: 14 amino acids. Germline CDR1 MGHRA, CDR2 YSYEKL. The data stem from a study of T cells after yellow fever vaccination. Study-level information: Libraries from low-cell-number fractions were prepared with the SMART-Seq v4 Ultra Low Input RNA kit. Study conclusions and caveats: Clonotypes appearing in both CD4 and CD8 compartments existed, and their share was small.

5'RACE template switching generated TCR cDNA, adding a universal primer site and UMIs. One entry per CDR3 protein results from TCRdb running MiXCR on the 5' RACE reads. This sample has around 340,000 distinct CDR3 sequences; around 13% occur once, and the top ten carry around 3%. The sample here was CD4+ T cells sorted from PBMCs, taken 15 days after the yellow fever booster vaccination. The V gene is TRBV4-1, the J gene TRBJ2-5; 7 bases are shared with TRBD1. This TCR was sampled from a man between 18 and 35 years old who received the YFV17D yellow fever vaccine. The CDR3: CASSRTGAQETQYF. The CDR3 region has the DNA TGCGCCAGCAGCCGCACAGGGGCCCAAGAGACCCAGTACTTC.